A selection of T cell receptor beta chains follows, all from one sample in a study of cytomegalovirus exposure and HLA in healthy donors. Sequenced by immunoSEQ multiplex PCR; TCRdb stores in-frame clones only, minus some. The sample has about 220,000 clones, 65% to 75% seen once. The sample comprised PBMCs. Receptors originate from a woman aged 25 to 39 in good health and CMV-seronegative. CDR3s include the opening cysteine and the closing phenylalanine or tryptophan. Each record gives: J gene, D gene, V gene, clone size, CDR3 length, CDR3 DNA, CDR3 protein. A D gene is named only where the DNA matches it firmly. Rows may omit the clone size; those that give it use once, few, many or a size class.

j_call: TRBJ1-2
d_call: -
v_call: TRBV5-6
clone_size: few
cdr3_length: 15
cdr3_nt: TGTGCCAGCAGCTTGGACAGGGTAGTAAACTATGGCTACACCTTC
cdr3_aa: CASSLDRVVNYGYTF

j_call: TRBJ2-7
d_call: TRBD2
v_call: TRBV30
clone_size: -
cdr3_length: 14
cdr3_nt: TGTGCCTGGATCCTTAGCGGGAGGCCCCACGAGCAGTACTTC
cdr3_aa: CAWILSGRPHEQYF

j_call: TRBJ2-6
d_call: -
v_call: TRBV5-1
clone_size: few
cdr3_length: 17
cdr3_nt: TGCGCCAGCAGCGAGCAGCCAGCCCGAGGGGGGGCCAACGTCCTGACTTTC
cdr3_aa: CASSEQPARGGANVLTF

j_call: TRBJ1-2
d_call: -
v_call: TRBV12-5
clone_size: -
cdr3_length: 14
cdr3_nt: TGTGCTAGTGGTTTGGTAGCCGGGGGCTATGGCTACACCTTC
cdr3_aa: CASGLVAGGYGYTF

j_call: TRBJ2-2
d_call: TRBD1
v_call: TRBV29-1
clone_size: -
cdr3_length: 13
cdr3_nt: TGCAGCGCTCGACAGGGATCGCCCGGGGAGCTGTTTTTT
cdr3_aa: CSARQGSPGELFF

j_call: TRBJ2-1
d_call: TRBD1
v_call: TRBV2
clone_size: -
cdr3_length: 14
cdr3_nt: TGTGCCAGCAGCCCGGACAGGTGGGTTAATGAGCAGTTCTTC
cdr3_aa: CASSPDRWVNEQFF

j_call: TRBJ2-5
d_call: -
v_call: TRBV10-3
clone_size: -
cdr3_length: 14
cdr3_nt: TGTGCCATCAGTGATGGCAGGGGTGGGGAGACCCAGTACTTC
cdr3_aa: CAISDGRGGETQYF

j_call: TRBJ1-1
d_call: -
v_call: TRBV19
clone_size: -
cdr3_length: 15
cdr3_nt: TGTGCCAGTAGTACTCAAGCAGGCGCGAACACTGAAGCTTTCTTT
cdr3_aa: CASSTQAGANTEAFF

j_call: TRBJ2-7
d_call: -
v_call: TRBV7-3
clone_size: -
cdr3_length: 11
cdr3_nt: TGTGCCAGCAGCTTAACGCAGGAGCAGTACTTC
cdr3_aa: CASSLTQEQYF

j_call: TRBJ1-1
d_call: -
v_call: TRBV30
clone_size: -
cdr3_length: 11
cdr3_nt: TGTGCCTGGAGTGACAGGGACCAAGCTTTCTTT
cdr3_aa: CAWSDRDQAFF

j_call: TRBJ2-3
d_call: -
v_call: TRBV4-1
clone_size: -
cdr3_length: 16
cdr3_nt: TGCGCCAGCAGCCAGGACAGCGGGACGGCAACAGATACGCAGTATTTT
cdr3_aa: CASSQDSGTATDTQYF

j_call: TRBJ2-3
d_call: TRBD2
v_call: TRBV5-1
clone_size: -
cdr3_length: 18
cdr3_nt: TGCGCCAGCAGCTCGGATGTAGCGGGGGGGAGTAACACAGATACGCAGTATTTT
cdr3_aa: CASSSDVAGGSNTDTQYF

j_call: TRBJ1-3
d_call: TRBD1
v_call: TRBV27
clone_size: few
cdr3_length: 17
cdr3_nt: TGTGCCAGCAGTTTATCGACTTGGACAGGGGAGGGAAACACCATATATTTT
cdr3_aa: CASSLSTWTGEGNTIYF

j_call: TRBJ2-1
d_call: TRBD2
v_call: TRBV11-2
clone_size: -
cdr3_length: 17
cdr3_nt: TGTGCCAGCAGCTTATGGAAGCGGGAGATATCCTACAATGAGCAGTTCTTC
cdr3_aa: CASSLWKREISYNEQFF

j_call: TRBJ1-2
d_call: TRBD1
v_call: TRBV7-9
clone_size: -
cdr3_length: 14
cdr3_nt: TGTTCCAGCAGCTTGTCCGACAGGGGACGCGGCTACACCTTC
cdr3_aa: CSSSLSDRGRGYTF

j_call: TRBJ2-5
d_call: TRBD2
v_call: TRBV5-6
clone_size: -
cdr3_length: 15
cdr3_nt: TGTGCCAGCAGCTTTGGACTAGCGGCCCAAGAGACCCAGTACTTC
cdr3_aa: CASSFGLAAQETQYF

j_call: TRBJ1-6
d_call: -
v_call: TRBV27
clone_size: few
cdr3_length: 15
cdr3_nt: TGTGCCAGCAGTTGGGGCGGGGGAGGTTGGTCACCCCTCCACTTT
cdr3_aa: CASSWGGGGWSPLHF

j_call: TRBJ1-2
d_call: -
v_call: TRBV19
clone_size: -
cdr3_length: 12
cdr3_nt: TGTGCCACCCGACCACAGGAGGGCGGCTACACCTTC
cdr3_aa: CATRPQEGGYTF

j_call: TRBJ1-2
d_call: TRBD1
v_call: TRBV30
clone_size: -
cdr3_length: 13
cdr3_nt: TGTGTCTGGAGTGTAGGACAGGGAGGGAGCTACAACTTC
cdr3_aa: CVWSVGQGGSYNF

j_call: TRBJ2-5
d_call: TRBD1
v_call: TRBV9
clone_size: once
cdr3_length: 16
cdr3_nt: TGTGCCAGCAGCGTAGACGGCAGGGGGCCTCAAGAGACCCAGTACTTC
cdr3_aa: CASSVDGRGPQETQYF

j_call: TRBJ1-1
d_call: TRBD1
v_call: TRBV9
clone_size: -
cdr3_length: 16
cdr3_nt: TGTGCCAGCAGCCTAAGGACGACAGGGTTGGACACTGAAGCTTTCTTT
cdr3_aa: CASSLRTTGLDTEAFF

j_call: TRBJ2-7
d_call: TRBD1
v_call: TRBV2
clone_size: -
cdr3_length: 14
cdr3_nt: TGTGCCAGCACTTCGGGACAGGGAGGGAACGAGCAGTACTTC
cdr3_aa: CASTSGQGGNEQYF

j_call: TRBJ2-1
d_call: -
v_call: TRBV5-6
clone_size: -
cdr3_length: 13
cdr3_nt: TGTGACAGCGAAAAAACTAGTAGCAGTGAGCAGTTCTTC
cdr3_aa: CDSEKTSSSEQFF

j_call: TRBJ2-2
d_call: TRBD2
v_call: TRBV7-9
clone_size: -
cdr3_length: 19
cdr3_nt: TGTTCCAGCAGCCTTCTGAAAGGAGCGGGAGGGCCGAACACCGGGGAGCTGTTTTTT
cdr3_aa: CSSSLLKGAGGPNTGELFF

j_call: TRBJ2-7
d_call: TRBD2
v_call: TRBV9
clone_size: -
cdr3_length: 14
cdr3_nt: TGTGCCAGCAGCGTTAGCGGGGGGCTCGACGAGCAGTACTTC
cdr3_aa: CASSVSGGLDEQYF

j_call: TRBJ1-5
d_call: -
v_call: TRBV5-5
clone_size: -
cdr3_length: 15
cdr3_nt: TGTGCCAGCAGCTTGGGGGGCCCTAGCAATCAGCCCCAGCATTTT
cdr3_aa: CASSLGGPSNQPQHF

j_call: TRBJ2-7
d_call: TRBD1
v_call: TRBV18
clone_size: -
cdr3_length: 15
cdr3_nt: TGTGCCAGCTCACCGGGCAGGGGGCTCTCCTACGAGCAGTACTTC
cdr3_aa: CASSPGRGLSYEQYF

j_call: TRBJ2-7
d_call: TRBD1
v_call: TRBV27
clone_size: -
cdr3_length: 14
cdr3_nt: TGTGCCAGCAGTTATAAGGGGGCGGCCTACGAGCAGTACTTC
cdr3_aa: CASSYKGAAYEQYF

j_call: TRBJ2-7
d_call: -
v_call: TRBV30
clone_size: -
cdr3_length: 13
cdr3_nt: TGTGCCTGGAGTAGGAATATGGGAGACGAGCAGTACTTC
cdr3_aa: CAWSRNMGDEQYF

j_call: TRBJ2-7
d_call: -
v_call: TRBV27
clone_size: once
cdr3_length: 15
cdr3_nt: TGTGCCAGCAGGATGCGCGCAGGGGTGGGGGACGAGCAGTACTTC
cdr3_aa: CASRMRAGVGDEQYF

j_call: TRBJ1-2
d_call: -
v_call: TRBV6-1
clone_size: -
cdr3_length: 14
cdr3_nt: TGTGCCAGCAGTCCTCCTGACAGGTTCTATGGCTACACCTTC
cdr3_aa: CASSPPDRFYGYTF

j_call: TRBJ1-5
d_call: -
v_call: TRBV21-1
clone_size: -
cdr3_length: 15
cdr3_nt: TGTGCCAGCAGCAAACGACAGAATTACAATCAGCCCCAGCATTTT
cdr3_aa: CASSKRQNYNQPQHF

j_call: TRBJ2-2
d_call: TRBD2
v_call: TRBV5-4
clone_size: -
cdr3_length: 17
cdr3_nt: TGTGCCAGCAGCCCCTCAGCGGGAGGGCCGAACACCGGGGAGCTGTTTTTT
cdr3_aa: CASSPSAGGPNTGELFF

j_call: TRBJ2-5
d_call: -
v_call: TRBV9
clone_size: -
cdr3_length: 15
cdr3_nt: TGTGCCAGCACCGCGGGTGGTGGCTATCAAGAGACCCAGTACTTC
cdr3_aa: CASTAGGGYQETQYF

j_call: TRBJ1-6
d_call: TRBD1
v_call: TRBV27
clone_size: -
cdr3_length: 15
cdr3_nt: TGTGCCAGCAGTGCCAGGGGGTCAAATAATTCCCCCCTCCACTTT
cdr3_aa: CASSARGSNNSPLHF